These T cell receptor beta chains were read from a single sample in a study of T cell changes during pregnancy in multiple sclerosis. Data came from immunoSEQ multiplex PCR; TCRdb stores just in-frame clones and leaves some out. The sample consists of 95,000 to 100,000 clones, 80% to 95% of them appearing once. Sample: peripheral blood, taken in the second trimester of pregnancy. All receptors come from a female donor with multiple sclerosis, enrolled in a pregnancy study. The CDR3 runs from the conserved cysteine through the conserved F or W. Each record gives: clone size, J gene, D gene, V gene, CDR3 DNA, CDR3 protein. A D gene is named only where the DNA matches it firmly. Rows give clone size only sometimes, using once, few, many, or a class for an expanded clone.

clone_size: -
j_call: TRBJ1-5
d_call: TRBD1
v_call: TRBV2
cdr3_nt: TGTGCCAGCAGTCGGACAGGGGTTGTTGATCAGCCCCAGCATTTT
cdr3_aa: CASSRTGVVDQPQHF

clone_size: once
j_call: TRBJ2-3
d_call: TRBD1
v_call: TRBV10-3
cdr3_nt: TGTGCCATCAGTGCCTTTGTCAGGGGGATCGGCGAGACCACAGATACGCAGTATTTT
cdr3_aa: CAISAFVRGIGETTDTQYF

clone_size: -
j_call: TRBJ2-2
d_call: TRBD1
v_call: TRBV27
cdr3_nt: TGTGCCAGCAGTTCAGGATGGGACAGGCACGGGGAGCTGTTTTTT
cdr3_aa: CASSSGWDRHGELFF

clone_size: -
j_call: TRBJ2-7
d_call: TRBD1
v_call: TRBV5-1
cdr3_nt: TGCGCCAGCAATCCTCCCGGGACAGGGGCGCGGGAGCAGTACTTC
cdr3_aa: CASNPPGTGAREQYF

clone_size: -
j_call: TRBJ2-3
d_call: TRBD1
v_call: TRBV11-2
cdr3_nt: TGTGCCAGCAGCTCACGACAGGGTCGAACAGATACGCAGTATTTT
cdr3_aa: CASSSRQGRTDTQYF

clone_size: -
j_call: TRBJ2-7
d_call: -
v_call: TRBV5-1
cdr3_nt: TGCGCCAGCAGCCCAAACAGGGTCGAGCAGTACTTC
cdr3_aa: CASSPNRVEQYF

clone_size: -
j_call: TRBJ2-1
d_call: -
v_call: TRBV5-1
cdr3_nt: TGCGCCAGCAGTTCCCTAGAGGTCTATGAGCAGTTCTTC
cdr3_aa: CASSSLEVYEQFF

clone_size: -
j_call: TRBJ1-1
d_call: TRBD1
v_call: TRBV7-8
cdr3_nt: TGTGCCAGCAGCTTAATAGGAGAGGGGGCCTTGAGGACTGAAGCTTTCTTT
cdr3_aa: CASSLIGEGALRTEAFF

clone_size: -
j_call: TRBJ2-2
d_call: -
v_call: TRBV2
cdr3_nt: TGTGCCAGCAGTTCAACAGGGATCTCCGGGGAGCTGTTTTTT
cdr3_aa: CASSSTGISGELFF

clone_size: -
j_call: TRBJ2-1
d_call: -
v_call: TRBV27
cdr3_nt: TGTGCCAGCAGTTTATTGAGGGACATGGTCTACAATGAGCAGTTCTTC
cdr3_aa: CASSLLRDMVYNEQFF

clone_size: -
j_call: TRBJ2-7
d_call: TRBD2
v_call: TRBV18
cdr3_nt: TGTGCCAGCTCACCACCGCTAGCGGGAGCGTCGTCCGAGCAGTACTTC
cdr3_aa: CASSPPLAGASSEQYF

clone_size: once
j_call: TRBJ2-7
d_call: -
v_call: TRBV19
cdr3_nt: TGTGCCAGTAGTTTCCGGCTAGTTTTTGCTTCCTACGAGCAGTACTTC
cdr3_aa: CASSFRLVFASYEQYF

clone_size: -
j_call: TRBJ2-2
d_call: -
v_call: TRBV9
cdr3_nt: TGTGCCAGCAGCGCTCACACCTGGAACACCGGGGAGCTGTTTTTT
cdr3_aa: CASSAHTWNTGELFF

clone_size: -
j_call: TRBJ2-2
d_call: -
v_call: TRBV2
cdr3_nt: TGTGCCAGCAGGTGGCAGGCGAACACCGGGGAGCTGTTTTTT
cdr3_aa: CASRWQANTGELFF

clone_size: -
j_call: TRBJ2-7
d_call: TRBD1
v_call: TRBV6-1
cdr3_nt: TGTGCCAGCAGTGGAAGACAGGGTGCGGCCTACGAGCAGTACTTC
cdr3_aa: CASSGRQGAAYEQYF

clone_size: once
j_call: TRBJ1-2
d_call: -
v_call: TRBV28
cdr3_nt: TGTGCCAGCAGTTCCATCGGGGACAATGGCTACACCTTC
cdr3_aa: CASSSIGDNGYTF

clone_size: -
j_call: TRBJ1-5
d_call: -
v_call: TRBV19
cdr3_nt: TGTGCCAGTAGTTTCCCCACAGGGCTCAATCAGCCCCAGCATTTT
cdr3_aa: CASSFPTGLNQPQHF

clone_size: -
j_call: TRBJ1-4
d_call: TRBD1
v_call: TRBV19
cdr3_nt: TGTGCCAGTAGTATGGGACAGTTCGTTAATGAAAAACTGTTTTTT
cdr3_aa: CASSMGQFVNEKLFF

clone_size: -
j_call: TRBJ1-5
d_call: TRBD1
v_call: TRBV6-1
cdr3_nt: TGTGCCAGCAACCCGGGACAGGGCAATCAGCCCCAGCATTTT
cdr3_aa: CASNPGQGNQPQHF

clone_size: -
j_call: TRBJ2-7
d_call: -
v_call: TRBV28
cdr3_nt: TGTGCCAGCAGTTTAGGTCGGTACTACGAGCAGTACTTC
cdr3_aa: CASSLGRYYEQYF

clone_size: -
j_call: TRBJ1-4
d_call: TRBD1
v_call: TRBV7-4
cdr3_nt: TGTGCCAGCGGACAGGGGGCGCCGGCTAATGAAAAACTGTTTTTT
cdr3_aa: CASGQGAPANEKLFF

clone_size: -
j_call: TRBJ2-7
d_call: TRBD1
v_call: TRBV6-1
cdr3_nt: TGTGCCAGCAGTGGACAGGGAAGCTCCTACGAGCAGTACTTC
cdr3_aa: CASSGQGSSYEQYF

clone_size: -
j_call: TRBJ1-6
d_call: TRBD1
v_call: TRBV4-3
cdr3_nt: TGCGCCAGCAGCCAGGGACAGGATGCCGGCAATTCACCCCTCCACTTT
cdr3_aa: CASSQGQDAGNSPLHF